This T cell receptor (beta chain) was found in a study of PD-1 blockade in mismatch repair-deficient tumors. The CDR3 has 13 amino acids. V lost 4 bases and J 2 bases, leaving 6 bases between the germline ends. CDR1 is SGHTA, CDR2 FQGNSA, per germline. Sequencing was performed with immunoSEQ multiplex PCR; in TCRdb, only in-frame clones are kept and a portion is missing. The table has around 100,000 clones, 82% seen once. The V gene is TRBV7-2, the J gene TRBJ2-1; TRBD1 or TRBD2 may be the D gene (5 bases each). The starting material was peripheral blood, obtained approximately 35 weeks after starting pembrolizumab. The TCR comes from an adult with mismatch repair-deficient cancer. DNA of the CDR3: TGTGCCAGCAGCTGGGACGCCTACAATGAGCAGTTCTTC. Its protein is CASSWDAYNEQFF. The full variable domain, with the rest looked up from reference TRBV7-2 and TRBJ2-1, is GAGVSQSPSNKVTEKGKDVELRCDPISGHTALYWYRQSLGQGLEFLIYFQGNSAPDKSGLPSDRFSAERTGGSVSTLTIQRTQQEDSAVYLCASSWDAYNEQFFGPGTRLTVL.